The source of this TCR beta chain is a study of technical replicates of blood from several donors. CDR1 is LGHNA and CDR2 is YSLEER in the germline V gene. The CDR3 covers 17 residues. Trimming at V came to 0 bases and at J to 4 bases, leaving 6 bases not matched to a gene. TCRdb's table, derived via immunoSEQ multiplex PCR, lists solely in-frame clones and lacks some. The sample includes over 50,000 clones, about 86% of them seen just once. This chain uses TRBV4-3 with TRBJ2-1; TRBD1 matches at 10 bases. The source is a human donor in good health. Some clones in this sample may be carry-over from other donors' samples. Sequenced input: PBMCs. The CDR3, as DNA: TGCGCCAGCAGCCAAGATCCTCGGGACAGGGGATACAATGAGCAGTTCTTC. This gives the protein CASSQDPRDRGYNEQFF.